Shown below are 14 T cell receptor beta chains from a single sample sequenced in a study of blood T cells in healthy people across ages. Alongside a J-beta primer mix, a sample-barcoded 5' primer served in a second PCR lasting roughly 6 to 11 cycles. TCRdb ran MiXCR on the 5' RACE reads and lists one entry per CDR3 protein. The sample has under 2 million distinct CDR3 sequences, almost 35% seen once; the top ten hold around 11%. Material for sequencing was blood. The receptors stem from a woman aged 25 to 39 in good health.

The sample holds a few counts of this clonotype. The genes are TRBV2 and TRBJ2-7, with 8 nucleotides matching TRBD2. Unmatched junction bases numbered 7, after V lost 7 bases and J lost 5 bases. Germline-derived CDR1 and CDR2 are SNHLY and FYNNEI. This CDR3 has 13 residues. In DNA, the CDR3 is TGTGCCAGCACCACGGGGGGGCTCAACGAGCAGTACTTC. Protein: CASTTGGLNEQYF.

This clonotype was counted many times. The chain couples TRBV5-6 to TRBJ1-2; the D gene is possibly TRBD1 (6 bases). The CDR3 is 14 amino acids. The germline V and J ends were trimmed by 7 bases and 0 bases, with 13 bases remaining between them. The germline V gene has CDR1 SGHDT and CDR2 YYEEEE. In DNA form, the CDR3 reads TGTGCCAGCCATTACACAGGGTCTAACTATGGCTACACCTTC. Translating gives CASHYTGSNYGYTF. Full variable domain (remainder filled in from reference TRBV5-6 and TRBJ1-2): DAGVTQSPTHLIKTRGQQVTLRCSPKSGHDTVSWYQQALGQGPQFIFQYYEEEERQRGNFPDRFSGHQFPNYSSELNVNALLLGDSALYLCASHYTGSNYGYTFGSGTRLTVV.

The table lists this clonotype with a count of one. The rearrangement joins TRBV10-3 to TRBJ1-2, with 8 bases matching TRBD1. This CDR3 contains 14 residues. Germline CDR1 and CDR2: ENHRY and SYGVKD. The trim removed 10 bases at V and 3 bases at J, leaving 10 bases unmatched. CDR3 in DNA: TGTGCCACCCTTGGACAGGGTCTCTACTATGGCTACACCTTC. Translating gives CATLGQGLYYGYTF.

The chain recombines TRBV27 with TRBJ2-7, with a possible D match to TRBD1 (5 bases). The V gene lost 3 bases and the J gene lost 2 bases, with 8 bases spanning the gap. CDR1 and CDR2 from the germline V gene are MNHEY and SMNVEV (reference sequence). This CDR3 contains 13 residues. The CDR3 DNA sequence: TGTGCCAGCAGTTTCCGACAGCCCTACGAGCAGTACTTC. Translating it yields CASSFRQPYEQYF.

The J gene is TRBJ2-1, the V gene TRBV7-2; weak D call: TRBD2 (6 bases). This CDR3 is built from 15 residues. The ends were cut back, 8 bases at V and 10 bases at J, with 24 bases in the middle. Germline CDR1 and CDR2: SGHTA and FQGNSA. This chain's CDR3 is CASARRLVGDREQFF. The CDR3 nucleotides are TGTGCCAGCGCCCGGCGACTAGTGGGAGACCGCGAGCAGTTCTTC.

This rearrangement joins TRBV20-1 to TRBJ1-4; D is ambiguous. Looked up from germline, CDR1 is DFQATT and CDR2 is SNEGSKA (reference sequence). Trimming removed 0 bases from V and 7 bases from J, with 3 bases in between. This CDR3 comprises 11 residues. CDR3 residues: CSARDGEKLFF. The CDR3 DNA is TGCAGTGCTAGAGATGGTGAAAAACTGTTTTTT.

This clonotype has more than one count but fewer than ten. A much bigger clone sits one base away, suggesting this may be a read error. This chain connects TRBV7-9 to TRBJ2-7; 15 bases match TRBD2. The V gene's germline CDR1 is SEHNR and CDR2 FQNEAQ (reference sequence). The V and J ends lost 4 bases and 5 bases, in that order; junction bases with no gene match: 3. The CDR3 spans 15 residues. For the CDR3, the DNA is TGTGCCAGCAGCTCCAGGACTAGCGGGAGGGACGAGCAGTACTTC. Encoded protein: CASSSRTSGRDEQYF.

The chain has TRBV28 and TRBJ1-2; no clear D. Germline V CDR1 and CDR2: MDHEN, SYDVKM. V was shortened by 4 bases and J by 6 bases, with 12 bases between the two germline ends. The CDR3 is made up of 13 amino acids. Written as DNA, the CDR3 is TGTGCCAGCAGTTCAAGTAGCACAAATGGCTACACCTTC. Residues: CASSSSSTNGYTF.

The chain is built from TRBV28 and TRBJ2-4; 10 nucleotides line up with TRBD2. Germline V lookup: CDR1 MDHEN, CDR2 SYDVKM. CDR3 size: 14 residues. The V segment lost 1 base and the J segment 13 bases; nucleotides outside the gene matches: 7. CDR3 residues: CASSLFWTSGQQYF. The CDR3 coding sequence is TGTGCCAGCAGTTTATTCTGGACTAGCGGACAGCAGTACTTC.

The chain employs TRBV12-3 or TRBV12-4 and TRBJ1-5; TRBD1 matches at 7 bases. The CDR3 consists of 14 residues. The V segment lost 7 bases and the J segment 5 bases; nucleotides outside the gene matches: 8. CDR3: CASKDRLPHQPQHF. The CDR3 DNA reads TGTGCCAGCAAGGACAGGCTTCCACATCAGCCCCAGCATTTT.

The chain couples TRBV28 to TRBJ2-5; 7 bases agree with TRBD1. This CDR3 has 17 amino acids. Trimming removed 7 bases from V and 5 bases from J; junction bases left unmatched: 19. Germline CDR1 is MDHEN and CDR2 is SYDVKM. The CDR3 DNA is TGTGCCAGCACCAAGAGCCCGCGGCAGGGGGATTTCGAGACCCAGTACTTC. Translation gives CASTKSPRQGDFETQYF.

This CDR3 is CATSVRGQLEQYF. CDR3 DNA sequence: TGTGCCACCAGTGTACGAGGGCAACTCGAGCAGTACTTC. The rearrangement uses TRBV24-1 and TRBJ2-7; a weak D match, TRBD2 (5 bases). Germline V gives CDR1 KGHDR, CDR2 SFDVKD. The CDR3 is 13 residues long. V gave up 5 bases and J gave up 6 bases, with 13 bases separating them.

The chain combines TRBV5-1 with TRBJ2-1, with unresolved D. This CDR3 spans 12 amino acids. The germline V gene has CDR1 SGHRS and CDR2 YFSETQ. Trimming took 4 bases from V and 7 from J, leaving 9 bases between them. DNA for the CDR3: TGCGCCAGCAGCGTGGACCAGAATGAGCAGTTCTTC. Translation: CASSVDQNEQFF.

Notes on this clonotype: Since no conserved phenylalanine or tryptophan closes the CDR3, a read error is the likely cause. This chain uses TRBV30 with TRBJ2-7; 9 nucleotides align to TRBD2. CDR3 length equals 15 residues. Germline V lookup: CDR1 GTSNPN, CDR2 SVGIG (reference sequence). Unmatched junction bases numbered 8, after V lost 0 bases and J lost 5 bases. The CDR3 DNA is TGTGCCTGGAGTGTGGGTAGCGGGGGATTAGACGAGCAGTACCTC. Amino acids: CAWSVGSGGLDEQYL.